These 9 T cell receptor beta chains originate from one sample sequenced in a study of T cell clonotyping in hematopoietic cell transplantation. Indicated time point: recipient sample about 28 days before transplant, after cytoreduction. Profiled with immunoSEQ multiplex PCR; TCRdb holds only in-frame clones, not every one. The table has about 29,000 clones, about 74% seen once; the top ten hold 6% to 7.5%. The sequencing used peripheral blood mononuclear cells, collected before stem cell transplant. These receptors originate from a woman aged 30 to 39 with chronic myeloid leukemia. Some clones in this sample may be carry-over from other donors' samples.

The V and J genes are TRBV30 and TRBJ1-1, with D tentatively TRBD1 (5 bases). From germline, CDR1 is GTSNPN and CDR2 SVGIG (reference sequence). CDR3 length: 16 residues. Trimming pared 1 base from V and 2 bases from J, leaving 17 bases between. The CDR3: CAWSGKGLGANTEAFF. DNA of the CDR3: TGTGCCTGGAGTGGAAAGGGGCTCGGAGCAAACACTGAAGCTTTCTTT.

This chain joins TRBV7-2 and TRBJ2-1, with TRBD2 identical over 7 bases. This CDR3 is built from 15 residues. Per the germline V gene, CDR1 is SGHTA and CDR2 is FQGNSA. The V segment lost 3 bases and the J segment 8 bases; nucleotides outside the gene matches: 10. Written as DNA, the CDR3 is TGTGCCAGCAGCTTTAACCAGCGGGGAAGCTATGAGCAGTTCTTC. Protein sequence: CASSFNQRGSYEQFF.

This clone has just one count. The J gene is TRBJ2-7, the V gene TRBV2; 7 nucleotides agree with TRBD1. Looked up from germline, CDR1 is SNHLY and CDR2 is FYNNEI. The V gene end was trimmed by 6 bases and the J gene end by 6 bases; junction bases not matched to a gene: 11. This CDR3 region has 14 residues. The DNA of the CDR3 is TGTGCCAGCAGCAACCGAAGACAGGGCCGCGAGCAGTACTTC. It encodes CASSNRRQGREQYF.

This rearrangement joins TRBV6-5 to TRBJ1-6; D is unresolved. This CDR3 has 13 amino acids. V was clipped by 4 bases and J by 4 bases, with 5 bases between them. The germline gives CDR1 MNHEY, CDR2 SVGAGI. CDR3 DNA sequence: TGTGCCAGCAGTTCCAGGTATAATTCACCCCTCCACTTT. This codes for CASSSRYNSPLHF.

CDR3 protein: CASSDVQGAHYGYTF. The CDR3 bases are TGTGCCAGCAGTGACGTGCAGGGGGCCCACTATGGCTACACCTTC. This chain uses TRBV25-1 with TRBJ1-2; 8 nucleotides match TRBD1. CDR3 length equals 15 residues. Germline V CDR1 and CDR2: MGHDK, SYGVNS. Losses at the gene ends were 3 bases for V and 3 bases for J; bases not matched to a gene: 6.

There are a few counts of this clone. This chain's CDR3 is CASSRRGGGETQYF. The CDR3 DNA reads TGTGCCAGCAGTAGGAGGGGGGGCGGGGAGACCCAGTACTTC. The chain employs TRBV27 and TRBJ2-5, with D possibly matching TRBD2 (7 bases). The CDR3 sequence is 14 residues long. The V gene's germline CDR1 is MNHEY and CDR2 SMNVEV (reference sequence). The ends were cut back, 5 bases at V and 5 bases at J, with 15 bases in the middle.

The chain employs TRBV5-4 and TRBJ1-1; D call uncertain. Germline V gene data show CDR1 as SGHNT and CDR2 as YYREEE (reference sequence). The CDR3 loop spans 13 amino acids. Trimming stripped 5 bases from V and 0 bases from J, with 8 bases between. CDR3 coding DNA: TGTGCCAGCAGGAGGGATTTGAACACTGAAGCTTTCTTT. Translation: CASRRDLNTEAFF.

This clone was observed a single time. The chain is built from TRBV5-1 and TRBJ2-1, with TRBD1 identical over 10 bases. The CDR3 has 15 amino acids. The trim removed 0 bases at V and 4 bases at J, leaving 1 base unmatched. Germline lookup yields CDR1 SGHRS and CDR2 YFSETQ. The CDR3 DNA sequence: TGCGCCAGCAGCTTGGTGGGACAGGGGTACAATGAGCAGTTCTTC. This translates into CASSLVGQGYNEQFF.

This CDR3 reads CASSRGQGDGSPLHF. The DNA for the CDR3 is TGTGCCAGCAGCCGTGGACAGGGGGACGGTTCACCCCTCCACTTT. The chain is built from TRBV4-2 and TRBJ1-6; the match to TRBD1 covers 10 bases. The CDR3 length is 15 residues. CDR1 and CDR2 (germline): LGHNA, YNFKEQ. The J segment lost 9 bases and the V segment lost 4 bases, leaving 6 bases of the junction unmatched.